This TCR beta chain emerged from a study of T-cell memory formation after mild COVID-19 (dated by TCRdb to about 2021). About the investigation overall: Most TCR sequence clusters were specific to one of the two donors. In a couple of donors, T-cell clones that expanded and contracted after mild COVID-19 were followed by sequencing TCRalpha and TCRbeta repertoires longitudinally. Two young, previously healthy adult volunteers, one female and one male, were included in the cohort.

Cut back by 5 bases and 10 bases, the V and J ends lie 12 bases apart. From its cysteine to its phenylalanine, the CDR3 spans 13 amino acids. Here the CDR3 DNA is all that survives: 39 bases in frame from base 1. The germline V gene supplies CDR1 MNHEY and CDR2 SVGAGI. Ficoll-Paque density gradient centrifugation was used to isolate PBMCs. Study-wide findings and limitations: Only two mild cases were covered in the study, and larger cohorts including severe cases with pre-infection samples were considered necessary. Contracting CD4+ clones turned up mainly in the CM and EM memory subsets, whereas EMRA was where CD8+ clones were enriched. From day 15 to 85, contracting clones showed balanced CD4/CD8 phenotypes, whereas a second wave of clones that expanded from day 15 to 37 leaned towards CD4+. SARS-CoV-2 specificity was not confirmed for the second-wave clones peaking on day 37. Some responding clones were detected in pre-infection memory, which suggested that pre-existing cross-reactive memory T cells had joined the SARS-CoV-2 response.

Reads for this sample came from an Illumina NovaSeq 6000. cDNA libraries for TCRalpha and TCRbeta were prepared by 5'RACE using constant-segment primers, with sample barcodes and unique molecular identifiers added. Trizol reagent was used to extract RNA from every sample. Amplification of the libraries took two PCR steps, and the second step added a second sample barcode plus Illumina TruSeq adapters. Sequencing of the libraries was done on an Illumina NovaSeq, producing 2 x 150 bp paired-end reads. Processing in the source paper ran as follows. Reads were demultiplexed and collapsed into UMI-guided consensus sequences with migec v1.2.7. Using mixcr v2.1.11, the UMI consensuses were aligned to TRA and TRB V and J templates and assembled into clonotypes. Clonotypes were classified as expanded or contracted when called significant by both edgeR and NoisET, with noise models trained on biological replicates. For edgeR calls, a false discovery rate-adjusted p below 0.01 and a log2 fold-change threshold of 1 were applied. As an exploratory analysis of dynamics, PCA with hierarchical clustering was applied to max-normalized trajectories of the 1000 most abundant clonotypes. Separately sequenced CD4+ and CD8+ repertoires were used to assign a CD4 or CD8 phenotype to each responding clone. Clones were called with MiXCR by TCRdb after fastp trimmed the public reads at Q25, and only in-frame beta chains were retained. A single entry per CDR3 protein holds the most common genes and DNA from its merged rows. TCRdb assigned the V and J calls; the authors' analysis was not used. This sample gives 350,000 to 550,000 distinct CDR3 sequences in total; over 15% of them show up just once. Jointly, the top ten make up around a fifth of the sample.

Only a few counts were recorded for this clonotype. Its antigen remains undetermined. Nothing much larger sits one base from this clone, and base qualities are not available. This TCR derives from a man between 18 and 29 years old who had mild COVID-19 (a few samples of this study predate the infection). The sample titles of this study are shuffled in the database, so cell type and time point are left out; the donor was told from shared clones. The V gene is TRBV6-5 and the J gene is TRBJ1-6; the D gene is not confidently resolved. Input material: PBMCs or a T cell subset sorted from them (not recorded which). The DNA is as follows: TGTGCCAGCAGTCTGACTCAGTCGTCACCCCTCCACTTT. This sequence encodes CASSLTQSSPLHF.